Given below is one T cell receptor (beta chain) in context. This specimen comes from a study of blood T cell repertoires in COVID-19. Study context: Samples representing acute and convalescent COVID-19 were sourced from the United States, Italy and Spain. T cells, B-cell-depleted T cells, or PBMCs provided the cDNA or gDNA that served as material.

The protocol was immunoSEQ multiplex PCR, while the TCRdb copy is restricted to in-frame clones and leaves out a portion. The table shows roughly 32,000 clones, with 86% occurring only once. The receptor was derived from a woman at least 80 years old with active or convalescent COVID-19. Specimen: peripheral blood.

The CDR3 loop reads CASRPDRDTDTQYF. The CDR3 DNA reads as TGTGCCAGCAGACCCGACAGGGACACAGATACGCAGTATTTT. This sequence joins TRBV6-6 and TRBJ2-3; 7 bases are shared with TRBD1. V gave up 6 bases and J gave up 2 bases; unmatched junction bases: 5. The germline gives CDR1 MNHNY, CDR2 SVGAGI (reference sequence). The CDR3 is 14 residues long.